These T cell receptor beta chains were read from a single sample in a study of low-dose radiotherapy and immunotherapy resistance in tumors. One entry per CDR3 protein results from TCRdb running MiXCR on the reads. The sample has some 85,000 distinct CDR3 sequences; approximately 17% are singletons. This sample comprised PBMCs, obtained before treatment. The receptors were gathered from a male donor with prostate cancer. The CDR3 runs from the conserved cysteine through the conserved F or W. A D gene is named only where the DNA matches it firmly. The size field is filled for only some rows; it gives once, few, many or a size class.

D gene: TRBD1
clone size: many
J gene: TRBJ1-5
V gene: TRBV27
CDR3 protein: CASRDRGWGYQPQHF
CDR3 DNA: TGTGCCAGCAGGGACAGGGGATGGGGATATCAGCCCCAGCATTTT

D gene: .
clone size: many
J gene: TRBJ2-1
V gene: TRBV2
CDR3 protein: CASSFTGMGYNEQFF
CDR3 DNA: TGTGCCAGCAGTTTTACAGGGATGGGCTACAATGAGCAGTTCTTC

D gene: .
clone size: medium-sized
J gene: TRBJ2-3
V gene: TRBV5-1
CDR3 protein: CASSLVDTQYF
CDR3 DNA: TGCGCCAGCAGCTTGGTAGATACGCAGTATTTT

D gene: .
clone size: .
J gene: TRBJ1-5
V gene: TRBV2
CDR3 protein: CASSWVRGYSNQPQHF
CDR3 DNA: TGTGCCAGCAGCTGGGTCAGGGGCTATAGCAATCAGCCCCAGCATTTT

D gene: .
clone size: few
J gene: TRBJ2-2
V gene: TRBV20-1
CDR3 protein: CSAPERGRTGELFF
CDR3 DNA: TGCAGTGCTCCAGAGCGTGGGCGGACCGGGGAGCTGTTTTTT

D gene: .
clone size: .
J gene: TRBJ2-4
V gene: TRBV30
CDR3 protein: CAWSVGTLAKNIQYF
CDR3 DNA: TGTGCCTGGAGTGTTGGTACTCTAGCCAAAAACATTCAGTACTTC

D gene: .
clone size: many
J gene: TRBJ2-1
V gene: TRBV19
CDR3 protein: CASSIGAGTATGEQFF
CDR3 DNA: TGTGCCAGTAGTATAGGGGCGGGGACAGCCACAGGTGAGCAGTTCTTC

D gene: TRBD2
clone size: many
J gene: TRBJ2-7
V gene: TRBV29-1
CDR3 protein: CSATTSGRYEQYF
CDR3 DNA: TGCAGCGCGACGACTAGCGGGAGGTACGAGCAGTACTTC

D gene: .
clone size: many
J gene: TRBJ2-1
V gene: TRBV11-2
CDR3 protein: CASSLGLDNEQFF
CDR3 DNA: TGTGCCAGCAGCTTAGGGCTAGACAATGAGCAGTTCTTC

D gene: .
clone size: many
J gene: TRBJ1-4
V gene: TRBV2
CDR3 protein: CASILRGTGNEKLFF
CDR3 DNA: TGTGCCAGCATTCTCCGGGGGACGGGGAATGAAAAACTGTTTTTT

D gene: .
clone size: few
J gene: TRBJ2-3
V gene: TRBV5-1
CDR3 protein: CASYTGAGITDTQYF
CDR3 DNA: TGCGCCAGCTATACAGGGGCGGGGATCACAGATACGCAGTATTTT

D gene: TRBD2
clone size: many
J gene: TRBJ2-3
V gene: TRBV4-2
CDR3 protein: CASSPRRGGNTDTQYF
CDR3 DNA: TGTGCCAGCAGCCCCCGCCGGGGGGGAAACACAGATACGCAGTATTTT

D gene: TRBD2
clone size: many
J gene: TRBJ2-2
V gene: TRBV11-2
CDR3 protein: CASSLGLAGMNTGELFF
CDR3 DNA: TGTGCCAGCAGCTTAGGTCTAGCGGGTATGAACACCGGGGAGCTGTTTTTT

D gene: .
clone size: many
J gene: TRBJ1-5
V gene: TRBV12-3/TRBV12-4
CDR3 protein: CASSLSRDNQPQHF
CDR3 DNA: TGTGCCAGCAGTTTATCCAGGGACAATCAGCCCCAGCATTTT

D gene: .
clone size: .
J gene: TRBJ2-7
V gene: TRBV23-1
CDR3 protein: CASSHPKRARSSYEQYF
CDR3 DNA: TGCGCCAGCAGTCACCCGAAGAGAGCTAGAAGCTCCTACGAGCAGTACTTC

D gene: .
clone size: .
J gene: TRBJ2-7
V gene: TRBV5-4
CDR3 protein: CASSSAPASERRPHEQYF
CDR3 DNA: TGTGCCAGCAGCTCGGCCCCGGCCTCAGAAAGGCGTCCCCACGAGCAGTACTTC

D gene: TRBD2
clone size: many
J gene: TRBJ2-5
V gene: TRBV7-9
CDR3 protein: CASSLDAGTSQETQYF
CDR3 DNA: TGTGCCAGCAGCTTAGATGCGGGGACTAGCCAAGAGACCCAGTACTTC

D gene: .
clone size: .
J gene: TRBJ2-2
V gene: TRBV27
CDR3 protein: CASSQRQGPGSCFF
CDR3 DNA: .

D gene: TRBD2
clone size: many
J gene: TRBJ2-1
V gene: TRBV20-1
CDR3 protein: CSAQAPSGGGNEQFF
CDR3 DNA: TGCAGTGCGCAGGCGCCTAGCGGGGGGGGTAATGAGCAGTTCTTC

D gene: .
clone size: many
J gene: TRBJ2-7
V gene: TRBV12-3/TRBV12-4
CDR3 protein: CASSLALRTRSYEQYF
CDR3 DNA: TGTGCCAGCAGTTTGGCTTTGCGCACTCGCTCCTACGAGCAGTACTTC

D gene: .
clone size: medium-sized
J gene: TRBJ1-4
V gene: TRBV20-1
CDR3 protein: CSARDGGRGTNEKLFF
CDR3 DNA: TGCAGTGCTAGAGATGGGGGGAGGGGAACTAATGAAAAACTGTTTTTT

D gene: .
clone size: many
J gene: TRBJ2-3
V gene: TRBV6-6
CDR3 protein: CASRDPELADTQYF
CDR3 DNA: TGTGCCAGCAGAGACCCCGAACTAGCAGATACGCAGTATTTT

D gene: TRBD2
clone size: many
J gene: TRBJ2-7
V gene: TRBV19
CDR3 protein: CASSFGGGTYEQYF
CDR3 DNA: TGTGCCAGTAGTTTTGGCGGGGGGACCTACGAGCAGTACTTC

D gene: TRBD1
clone size: many
J gene: TRBJ2-7
V gene: TRBV6-6
CDR3 protein: CASSSTGTGTYEQYF
CDR3 DNA: TGTGCCAGCAGTTCCACCGGGACAGGGACCTACGAGCAGTACTTC

D gene: TRBD1
clone size: many
J gene: TRBJ2-6
V gene: TRBV6-2/TRBV6-3
CDR3 protein: CASRRPTGERSGANVLTF
CDR3 DNA: TGTGCCAGCAGACGACCGACAGGGGAGAGATCTGGGGCCAACGTCCTGACTTTC

D gene: .
clone size: many
J gene: TRBJ2-3
V gene: TRBV5-1
CDR3 protein: CASTSGTQFRTDTQYF
CDR3 DNA: TGCGCCAGCACTTCCGGGACCCAGTTTCGCACAGATACGCAGTATTTT

D gene: .
clone size: many
J gene: TRBJ2-7
V gene: TRBV6-2/TRBV6-3
CDR3 protein: CASSERYYEQYF
CDR3 DNA: TGTGCCAGCAGTGAACGGTACTACGAGCAGTACTTC

D gene: TRBD1
clone size: many
J gene: TRBJ2-7
V gene: TRBV29-1
CDR3 protein: CSAATPRQGRRGEQYF
CDR3 DNA: TGCAGCGCCGCCACGCCTAGACAGGGGAGAAGGGGCGAGCAGTACTTC

D gene: .
clone size: many
J gene: TRBJ2-5
V gene: TRBV7-9
CDR3 protein: CASSLEGGGMETQYF
CDR3 DNA: TGTGCCAGCAGCTTAGAGGGTGGAGGTATGGAGACCCAGTACTTC

D gene: .
clone size: .
J gene: TRBJ1-1
V gene: TRBV29-1
CDR3 protein: CSDAQGNNTEAFF
CDR3 DNA: TGCAGCGATGCTCAGGGGAATAACACTGAAGCTTTCTTT

D gene: TRBD1
clone size: .
J gene: TRBJ1-1
V gene: TRBV6-8
CDR3 protein: CASRYQGQGVNTEAFF
CDR3 DNA: TGTGCCAGCAGATACCAGGGGCAGGGGGTGAACACTGAAGCTTTCTTT

D gene: .
clone size: many
J gene: TRBJ2-2
V gene: TRBV19
CDR3 protein: CASSFRGAPTGELFF
CDR3 DNA: TGTGCCAGTAGTTTTCGGGGGGCGCCCACCGGGGAGCTGTTTTTT